These 11 T cell receptor beta chains were sequenced from one sample in a study of beta chain features in type 1 diabetes. The whole isolated RNA underwent reverse transcription, so sequencing captured expressed TCRB transcripts. Assay used: immunoSEQ multiplex PCR; TCRdb lists only in-frame clones, some missing. The profile shows 130,000 to 150,000 clones, around 50% of them singletons. Sequenced sample: Tregs from blood. The receptor set was obtained from a man between 18 and 35 years old in good health.

V and J are TRBV5-1 and TRBJ2-3, with TRBD2 matching over 7 bases. V lost 3 bases, J lost 2 bases, and 9 bases stayed unmatched. The CDR3 totals 16 residues. Germline lookup yields CDR1 SGHRS and CDR2 YFSETQ. The CDR3 loop is CASSSPSGRYTDTQYF. DNA of the CDR3: TGCGCCAGCAGCTCGCCTAGCGGACGGTACACAGATACGCAGTATTTT.

This sequence joins TRBV28 and TRBJ2-1; the D gene is possibly TRBD1 (5 bases). The CDR3 sequence is 15 residues long. V lost 0 bases to trimming and J lost 0 bases, with 6 bases between them. Germline lookup yields CDR1 MDHEN and CDR2 SYDVKM. CDR3 in DNA: TGTGCCAGCAGTTTATGGGGGCACTCCTACAATGAGCAGTTCTTC. Translating it yields CASSLWGHSYNEQFF. The whole variable domain, remainder taken from reference TRBV28 and TRBJ2-1, is DVKVTQSSRYLVKRTGEKVFLECVQDMDHENMFWYRQDPGLGLRLIYFSYDVKMKEKGDIPEGYSVSREKKERFSLILESASTNQTSMYLCASSLWGHSYNEQFFGPGTRLTVL.

This clone was counted a single time. The chain links TRBV10-3 to TRBJ1-1; possible D gene TRBD1, 5 bases. The CDR3 runs 17 residues. CDR1 and CDR2 from the germline V gene are ENHRY and SYGVKD. Trimming cost V 0 bases and J 0 bases, with 14 bases left between them. CDR3 residues: CAISESMGGTVNTEAFF. CDR3 DNA: TGTGCCATCAGTGAGTCGATGGGGGGGACGGTGAACACTGAAGCTTTCTTT.

The rearrangement uses TRBV27 and TRBJ2-7; a weak D match, TRBD2 (6 bases). CDR3 length: 13 amino acids. Trimming removed 6 bases from V and 2 bases from J, with 11 bases in between. From germline, CDR1 is MNHEY and CDR2 SMNVEV (reference sequence). CDR3 sequence reads: CASSTSLTYEQYF. The CDR3 coding sequence is TGTGCCAGCAGCACTAGCTTGACCTACGAGCAGTACTTC.

The chain's CDR3 is CASSFWKGGRAEAFF. CDR3 sequence (DNA): TGTGCCAGCAGCTTCTGGAAAGGGGGCCGTGCTGAAGCTTTCTTT. The chain uses TRBV7-9 and TRBJ1-1; 7 nucleotides match TRBD1. Trimming took 3 bases from V and 6 from J; bases not matched to a gene: 10. From germline, CDR1 is SEHNR and CDR2 FQNEAQ (reference sequence). The CDR3 spans 15 residues.

This clone came up a few times. The V gene is TRBV30, the J gene TRBJ2-1, with 7 bases lining up with TRBD1. Germline-derived CDR1 and CDR2 are GTSNPN and SVGIG (reference sequence). The CDR3 spans 13 residues. The CDR3 protein is CAIDRAYGNEQFF. The CDR3 DNA sequence: TGTGCTATAGACAGGGCCTATGGCAATGAGCAGTTCTTC. The full variable domain, completed using reference TRBV30 and TRBJ2-1, is SQTIHQWPATLVQPVGSPLSLECTVEGTSNPNLYWYRQAAGRGLQLLFYSVGIGQISSEVPQNLSASRPQDRQFILSSKKLLLSDSGFYLCAIDRAYGNEQFFGPGTRLTVL.

This clone was observed a handful of times. The rearrangement links TRBV5-1 to TRBJ2-1, with 8 bases aligning to TRBD1. The CDR3 contains 15 residues. The junction had 6 bases not matched to a gene; V was cut back by 2 bases and J by 5 bases. Per germline, CDR1 SGHRS and CDR2 YFSETQ. As DNA, the CDR3 is TGCGCCAGCAGCTTAGGACAGGGACACCACAATGAGCAGTTCTTC. Translated: CASSLGQGHHNEQFF.

This clone was seen a few times. This rearrangement joins TRBV7-3 to TRBJ1-1; no reliable D call. Germline CDR1 reads SGHTA; CDR2 reads FQGTGA. CDR3 length: 15 residues. V lost 7 bases and J 4 bases, leaving 19 bases between the germline ends. The CDR3 spells CASIGVEGGVTEAFF. CDR3 sequence (DNA): TGTGCCAGCATCGGGGTGGAGGGTGGTGTCACTGAAGCTTTCTTT.

The gene calls are TRBV10-3 and TRBJ1-3; maybe TRBD1 (5 bases). CDR3 size: 14 residues. V gave up 9 bases and J gave up 0 bases, with 12 bases separating them. CDR1 and CDR2 from the germline V gene are ENHRY and SYGVKD. CDR3 bases: TGTGCCATGACAGAGACCTTCTCTGGAAACACCATATATTTT. Translation: CAMTETFSGNTIYF.

The chain couples TRBV5-1 to TRBJ2-3, with 9 positions matching TRBD1. The V gene end was trimmed by 5 bases and the J gene end by 4 bases; junction bases not matched to a gene: 14. There are 17 residues in the CDR3. CDR1 is SGHRS, CDR2 YFSETQ, per germline. In nucleotides, the CDR3 is TGCGCCAGCAGTCCCAATCCGGGACAGGGAGCAGCAGATACGCAGTATTTT. Translating it yields CASSPNPGQGAADTQYF.

This clone was found a few times. The chain uses TRBV7-2 and TRBJ1-3, with no clear D. V was clipped by 1 base and J by 9 bases, with 16 bases between them. CDR1 is SGHTA, CDR2 FQGNSA, per germline. The CDR3 length is 15 residues. In DNA form, the CDR3 reads TGTGCCAGCAGCTTAGATAGTACCACCCCAGGCACCATATATTTT. Translating gives CASSLDSTTPGTIYF.